These T cell receptor beta chains were read from a single sample in a study of blood T cell repertoires in COVID-19. Some clones are missing from TCRdb's copy, which holds only in-frame ones; the method was immunoSEQ multiplex PCR. The repertoire holds 68,000 or so clones, about nine tenths seen once, with 0.52% in the top ten. The material sequenced was peripheral blood. The receptors were gathered from a man in his fifties with COVID-19, enrolled during active disease. Each CDR3 is given with its conserved first and last residue. D genes are given only for firm matches. Part of the rows lack a size; the others show once, few, many or a class for expanded clones.

clone size: once
D gene: TRBD2
V gene: TRBV6-4
J gene: TRBJ2-2
CDR3 protein: CASSPTGRVETGELFF
CDR3 DNA: TGTGCCAGCAGTCCAACCGGGAGGGTAGAAACCGGGGAGCTGTTTTTT

clone size: NA
D gene: TRBD1
V gene: TRBV7-9
J gene: TRBJ2-2
CDR3 protein: CASSLSGGSAGELFF
CDR3 DNA: TGTGCCAGCAGCCTATCAGGGGGCTCGGCCGGGGAGCTGTTTTTT

clone size: NA
D gene: TRBD2
V gene: TRBV4-2
J gene: TRBJ2-2
CDR3 protein: CASSQDLEAGERDGELFF
CDR3 DNA: TGTGCCAGCAGCCAAGATCTAGAAGCGGGAGAAAGGGACGGGGAGCTGTTTTTT

clone size: NA
D gene: NA
V gene: TRBV10-3
J gene: TRBJ2-3
CDR3 protein: CAISDLDYSADTQYF
CDR3 DNA: TGTGCCATCAGTGACCTTGACTATTCGGCAGATACGCAGTATTTT

clone size: few
D gene: NA
V gene: TRBV5-6
J gene: TRBJ2-7
CDR3 protein: CASSSYWEQYF
CDR3 DNA: TGTGCCAGCAGCTCCTATTGGGAGCAGTACTTC

clone size: NA
D gene: TRBD2
V gene: TRBV5-4
J gene: TRBJ2-1
CDR3 protein: CASSLGSGSLNEQFF
CDR3 DNA: TGTGCCAGCAGCTTGGGTAGCGGGAGCCTCAATGAGCAGTTCTTC

clone size: few
D gene: TRBD1
V gene: TRBV2
J gene: TRBJ1-2
CDR3 protein: CASRDRGGYGYTF
CDR3 DNA: TGTGCCAGCAGGGACAGGGGGGGCTATGGCTACACCTTC

clone size: NA
D gene: NA
V gene: TRBV19
J gene: TRBJ1-5
CDR3 protein: CASHRSSNQPQHF
CDR3 DNA: TGTGCCAGCCACAGGAGTAGCAATCAGCCCCAGCATTTT

clone size: NA
D gene: NA
V gene: TRBV20-1
J gene: TRBJ2-3
CDR3 protein: CSASRGIDTDTQYF
CDR3 DNA: TGCAGTGCTAGTAGGGGGATCGACACAGATACGCAGTATTTT

clone size: NA
D gene: TRBD1
V gene: TRBV6-1
J gene: TRBJ2-1
CDR3 protein: CASSDRDRDYNEQFF
CDR3 DNA: TGTGCCAGCAGTGACCGGGACAGGGATTACAATGAGCAGTTCTTC

clone size: NA
D gene: NA
V gene: TRBV28
J gene: TRBJ1-4
CDR3 protein: CASSSLAGGGPNEKLFF
CDR3 DNA: TGTGCCAGCAGTTCCCTGGCGGGAGGGGGGCCCAATGAAAAACTGTTTTTT

clone size: NA
D gene: NA
V gene: TRBV11-3
J gene: TRBJ2-1
CDR3 protein: CASSFGTNEQFF
CDR3 DNA: TGTGCCAGCAGCTTTGGGACAAATGAGCAGTTCTTC

clone size: few
D gene: TRBD2
V gene: TRBV3-1/TRBV3-2
J gene: TRBJ2-1
CDR3 protein: CASSQDLASGRAVWYNEQFF
CDR3 DNA: TGTGCCAGCAGCCAAGATTTGGCTAGCGGGAGGGCCGTGTGGTACAATGAGCAGTTCTTC

clone size: once
D gene: NA
V gene: TRBV7-9
J gene: TRBJ1-5
CDR3 protein: CASSSRVRDSGNQPQHF
CDR3 DNA: TGTGCCAGCAGCTCGAGAGTCCGGGATTCGGGCAATCAGCCCCAGCATTTT

clone size: NA
D gene: NA
V gene: TRBV2
J gene: TRBJ2-3
CDR3 protein: CANSEVRDTQYF
CDR3 DNA: TGTGCCAACTCCGAGGTCCGCGATACGCAGTATTTT

clone size: NA
D gene: NA
V gene: TRBV30
J gene: TRBJ1-5
CDR3 protein: CAWSAGLNQPQHF
CDR3 DNA: TGTGCCTGGAGCGCGGGTCTCAATCAGCCCCAGCATTTT

clone size: NA
D gene: NA
V gene: TRBV6-5
J gene: TRBJ1-5
CDR3 protein: CASSYRGGGNQPQHF
CDR3 DNA: TGTGCCAGCAGTTACCGAGGGGGTGGTAATCAGCCCCAGCATTTT

clone size: NA
D gene: TRBD1
V gene: TRBV29-1
J gene: TRBJ2-7
CDR3 protein: CSVIFGDRGSSYEQYF
CDR3 DNA: TGCAGCGTCATATTCGGGGACAGGGGGAGCTCCTACGAGCAGTACTTC

clone size: NA
D gene: TRBD1
V gene: TRBV4-1
J gene: TRBJ1-2
CDR3 protein: CASSRDTGTGADGYTF
CDR3 DNA: TGCGCCAGCAGCCGGGACACCGGGACAGGTGCTGATGGCTACACCTTC

clone size: NA
D gene: NA
V gene: TRBV6-2/TRBV6-3
J gene: TRBJ2-7
CDR3 protein: CASSKTPLYEQYF
CDR3 DNA: TGTGCCAGCAGTAAGACTCCACTCTACGAGCAGTACTTC

clone size: NA
D gene: NA
V gene: TRBV9
J gene: TRBJ2-2
CDR3 protein: CASSGRIGTGELFF
CDR3 DNA: TGTGCCAGCAGCGGGAGGATAGGGACCGGGGAGCTGTTTTTT

clone size: once
D gene: TRBD1
V gene: TRBV5-8
J gene: TRBJ1-5
CDR3 protein: CASSLSGGGNQPQHF
CDR3 DNA: TGTGCCAGCAGCTTGTCAGGGGGCGGGAATCAGCCCCAGCATTTT